The clone carrying this TCR beta chain was detected only a few times. Antigen: not known. Germline CDR1 is SGHRS and CDR2 is YFSETQ. V gave up 2 bases and J gave up 4 bases; unmatched junction bases: 5. CDR3 length: 15 amino acids. The authors' processing: Clonotypes per individual ranged from about 95,000 to nearly 500,000. TCRdb independently ran MiXCR on the 5' RACE reads; one entry per CDR3 protein. These V and J calls are TCRdb output, not the study's own analysis. The sample has 400,000 or so distinct CDR3 sequences, about 28% seen once. The data stem from a study of identical twins' blood T cells. Study results and caveats: Twins shared more top CDR3 clonotypes than unrelated donors did.

The TCR was taken from a woman aged 18-49 years in good health. Sequencing used PBMCs. V is TRBV5-1 and J is TRBJ2-1, with 8 bases identical to TRBD2. Here the CDR3 reads CASSFTGLDYNEQFF. The CDR3 DNA reads as TGCGCCAGCAGCTTTACGGGACTAGATTACAATGAGCAGTTCTTC.